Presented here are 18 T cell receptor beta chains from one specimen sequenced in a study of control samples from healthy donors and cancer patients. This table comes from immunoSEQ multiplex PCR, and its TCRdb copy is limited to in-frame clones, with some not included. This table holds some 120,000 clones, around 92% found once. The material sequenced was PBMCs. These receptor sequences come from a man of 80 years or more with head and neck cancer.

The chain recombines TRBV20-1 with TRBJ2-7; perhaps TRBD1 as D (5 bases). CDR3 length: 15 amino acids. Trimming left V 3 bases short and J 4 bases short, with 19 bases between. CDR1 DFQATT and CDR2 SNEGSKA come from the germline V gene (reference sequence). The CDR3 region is CSASKVRASKYEQYF. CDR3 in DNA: TGCAGTGCTAGTAAGGTCAGGGCCTCAAAGTACGAGCAGTACTTC.

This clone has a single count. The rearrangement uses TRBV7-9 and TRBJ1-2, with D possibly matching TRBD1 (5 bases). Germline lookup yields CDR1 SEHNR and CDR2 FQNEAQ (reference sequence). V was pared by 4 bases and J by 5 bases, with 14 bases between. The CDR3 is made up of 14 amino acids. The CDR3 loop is CASSSSGTHYGYTF. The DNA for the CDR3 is TGTGCCAGCAGCTCATCCGGGACCCATTATGGCTACACCTTC.

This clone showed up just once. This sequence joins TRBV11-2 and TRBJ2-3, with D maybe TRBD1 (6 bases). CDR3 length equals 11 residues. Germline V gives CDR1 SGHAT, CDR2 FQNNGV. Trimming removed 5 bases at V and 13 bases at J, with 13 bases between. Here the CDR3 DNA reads TGTGCCAGCAGCCCAGGGGAGACGGAGTATTTT. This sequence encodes CASSPGETEYF.

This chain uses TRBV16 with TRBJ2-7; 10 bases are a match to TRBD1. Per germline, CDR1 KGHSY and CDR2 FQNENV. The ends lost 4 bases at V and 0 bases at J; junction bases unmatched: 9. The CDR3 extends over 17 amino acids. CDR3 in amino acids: CASSRVTGTGASYEQYF. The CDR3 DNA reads TGTGCCAGCAGCCGAGTAACCGGGACAGGGGCCTCCTACGAGCAGTACTTC.

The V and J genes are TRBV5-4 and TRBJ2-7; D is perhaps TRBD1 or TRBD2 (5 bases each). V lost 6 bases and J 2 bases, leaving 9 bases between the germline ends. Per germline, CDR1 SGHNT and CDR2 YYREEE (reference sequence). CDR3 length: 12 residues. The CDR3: CASTGRAYEQYF. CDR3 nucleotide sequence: TGTGCCAGCACGGGACGGGCCTACGAGCAGTACTTC.

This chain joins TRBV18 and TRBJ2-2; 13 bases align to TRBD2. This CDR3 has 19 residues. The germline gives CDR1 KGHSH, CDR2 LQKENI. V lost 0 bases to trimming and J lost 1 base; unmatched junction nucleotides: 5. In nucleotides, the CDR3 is TGTGCCAGCTCACCACCACGACTAGCGGGAGGCCAGAACACCGGGGAGCTGTTTTTT. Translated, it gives CASSPPRLAGGQNTGELFF.

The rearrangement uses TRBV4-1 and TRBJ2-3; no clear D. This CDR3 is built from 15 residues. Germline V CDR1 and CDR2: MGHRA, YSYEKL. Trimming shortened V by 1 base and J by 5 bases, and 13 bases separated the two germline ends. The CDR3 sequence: CASSQGEGILDTQYF. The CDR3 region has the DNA TGCGCCAGCAGCCAAGGGGAAGGGATTTTAGATACGCAGTATTTT.

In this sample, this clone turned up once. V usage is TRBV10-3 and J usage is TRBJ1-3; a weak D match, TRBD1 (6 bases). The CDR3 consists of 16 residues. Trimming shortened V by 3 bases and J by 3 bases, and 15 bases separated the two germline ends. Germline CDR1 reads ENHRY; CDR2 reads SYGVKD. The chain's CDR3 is CAISEGDTVFGNTIYF. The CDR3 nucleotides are TGTGCCATCAGTGAAGGGGACACCGTTTTTGGAAACACCATATATTTT.

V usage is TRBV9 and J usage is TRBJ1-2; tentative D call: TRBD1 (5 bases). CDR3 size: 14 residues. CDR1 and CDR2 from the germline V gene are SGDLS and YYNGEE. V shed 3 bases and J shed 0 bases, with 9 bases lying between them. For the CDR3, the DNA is TGTGCCAGCAGCGGGCAGGGAGCTAACTATGGCTACACCTTC. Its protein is CASSGQGANYGYTF.

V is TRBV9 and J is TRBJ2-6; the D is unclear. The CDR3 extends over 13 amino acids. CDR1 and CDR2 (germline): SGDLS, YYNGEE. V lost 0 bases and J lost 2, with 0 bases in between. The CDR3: CASSVAGANVLTF. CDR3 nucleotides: TGTGCCAGCAGCGTAGCTGGGGCCAACGTCCTGACTTTC.

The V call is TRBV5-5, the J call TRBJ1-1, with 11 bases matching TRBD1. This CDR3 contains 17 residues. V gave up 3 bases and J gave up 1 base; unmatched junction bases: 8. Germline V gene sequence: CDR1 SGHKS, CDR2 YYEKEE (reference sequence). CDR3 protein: CASSSPGTGGRNTEAFF. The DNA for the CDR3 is TGTGCCAGCAGCTCACCCGGGACAGGGGGACGGAACACTGAAGCTTTCTTT.

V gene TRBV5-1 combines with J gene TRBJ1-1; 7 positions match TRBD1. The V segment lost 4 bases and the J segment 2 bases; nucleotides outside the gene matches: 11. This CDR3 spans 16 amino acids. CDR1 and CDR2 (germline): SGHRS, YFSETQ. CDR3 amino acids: CASSPPGAGGNTEAFF. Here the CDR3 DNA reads TGCGCCAGCAGCCCACCCGGGGCAGGGGGTAACACTGAAGCTTTCTTT.

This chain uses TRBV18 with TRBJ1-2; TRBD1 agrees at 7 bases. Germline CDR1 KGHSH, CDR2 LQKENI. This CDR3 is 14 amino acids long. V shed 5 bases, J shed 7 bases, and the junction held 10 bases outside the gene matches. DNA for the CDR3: TGTGCCAGCTCATTTCCACAGGGGTGGTCTGGCTACACCTTC. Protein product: CASSFPQGWSGYTF.

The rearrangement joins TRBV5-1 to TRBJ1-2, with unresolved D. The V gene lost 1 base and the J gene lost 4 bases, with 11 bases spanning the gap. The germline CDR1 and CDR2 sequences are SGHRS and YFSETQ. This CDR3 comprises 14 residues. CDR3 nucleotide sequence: TGCGCCAGCAGCTTGAACCACCAGACCTATGGCTACACCTTC. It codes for CASSLNHQTYGYTF.

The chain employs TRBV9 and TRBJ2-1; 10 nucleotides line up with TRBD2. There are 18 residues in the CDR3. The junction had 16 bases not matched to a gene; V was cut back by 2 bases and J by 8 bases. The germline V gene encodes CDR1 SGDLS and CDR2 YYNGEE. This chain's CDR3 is CASSVASGSLTGVHEQFF. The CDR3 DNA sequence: TGTGCCAGCAGCGTGGCTAGCGGGAGCCTAACCGGTGTTCATGAGCAGTTCTTC. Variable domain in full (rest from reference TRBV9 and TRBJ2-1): DSGVTQTPKHLITATGQRVTLRCSPRSGDLSVYWYQQSLDQGLQFLIQYYNGEERAKGNILERFSAQQFPDLHSELNLSSLELGDSALYFCASSVASGSLTGVHEQFFGPGTRLTVL.

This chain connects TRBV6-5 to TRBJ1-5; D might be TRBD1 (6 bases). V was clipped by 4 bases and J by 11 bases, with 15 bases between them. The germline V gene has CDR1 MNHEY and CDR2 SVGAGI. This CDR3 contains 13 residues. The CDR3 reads CASSSVRGAAQHF. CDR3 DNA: TGTGCCAGCAGTTCGGTAAGGGGGGCAGCCCAGCATTTT.

The CDR3 DNA is TGTGCCAGCAGTTTCGCAGGGGGTACCAATGAGCAGTTCTTC. Translated: CASSFAGGTNEQFF. The chain joins TRBV6-2 or TRBV6-3 to TRBJ2-1; 7 bases fit TRBD1. Germline V lookup: CDR1 MNHEY, CDR2 SVGEGT. The CDR3 extends over 14 amino acids. The junction had 6 bases not matched to a gene; V was cut back by 4 bases and J by 6 bases.

The CDR3 DNA reads as TGTGCCAGCACGAACAGGGACAATCAGCCCCAGCATTTT. Encoded protein: CASTNRDNQPQHF. The chain links TRBV2 to TRBJ1-5; D perhaps matches TRBD1 (6 bases). This CDR3 has 13 amino acids. CDR1 SNHLY and CDR2 FYNNEI come from the germline V gene. Trimming left V 7 bases short and J 3 bases short, with 10 bases between.